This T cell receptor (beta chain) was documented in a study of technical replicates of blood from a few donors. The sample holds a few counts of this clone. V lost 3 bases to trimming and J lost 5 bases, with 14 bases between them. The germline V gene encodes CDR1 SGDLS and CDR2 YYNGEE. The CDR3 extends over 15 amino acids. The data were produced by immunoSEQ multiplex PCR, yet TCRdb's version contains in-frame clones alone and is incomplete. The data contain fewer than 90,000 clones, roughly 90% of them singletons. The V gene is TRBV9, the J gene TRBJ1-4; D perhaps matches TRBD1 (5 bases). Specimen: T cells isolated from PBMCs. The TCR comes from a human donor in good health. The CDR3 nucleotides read TGTGCCAGCAGCGGGGGAGGGGCTGGAAATGAAAAACTGTTTTTT. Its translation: CASSGGGAGNEKLFF.